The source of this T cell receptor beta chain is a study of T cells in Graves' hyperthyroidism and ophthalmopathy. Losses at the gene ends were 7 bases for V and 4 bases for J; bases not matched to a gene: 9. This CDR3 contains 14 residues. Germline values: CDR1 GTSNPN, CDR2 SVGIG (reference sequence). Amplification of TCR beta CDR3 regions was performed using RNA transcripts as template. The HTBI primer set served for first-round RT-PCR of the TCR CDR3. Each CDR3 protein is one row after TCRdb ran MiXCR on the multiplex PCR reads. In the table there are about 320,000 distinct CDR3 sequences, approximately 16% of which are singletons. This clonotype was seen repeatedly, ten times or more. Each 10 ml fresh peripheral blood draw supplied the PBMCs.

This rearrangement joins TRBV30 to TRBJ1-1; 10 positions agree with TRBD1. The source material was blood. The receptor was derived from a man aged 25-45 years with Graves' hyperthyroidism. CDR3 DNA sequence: TGTGCCTTGACAGGGGGCGCTCTGGGCACTGAAGCTTTCTTT. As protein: CALTGGALGTEAFF.